Detailed here is one T cell receptor beta chain. These data belong to a study of T cell repertoires in aging, cancer and after chemotherapy. Germline V CDR1 and CDR2: SQVTM, ANQGSEA. V lost 8 bases and J 7 bases, leaving 18 bases between the germline ends. The CDR3 is made up of 12 amino acids. A mixed TRB-A/B primer pool amplified rearranged TRB by multiplex touch-down PCR. TCRdb independently ran MiXCR on the multiplex PCR reads; one entry per CDR3 protein. Seen here are under 8,500 distinct CDR3 sequences, around 30% observed once, and the top ten hold about 8.3%. The template was genomic DNA from peripheral blood, not RNA.

The chain links TRBV29-1 to TRBJ2-7, with no clear D. The source is a human donor with a blood cancer. The sample consisted of blood. Here the CDR3 reads CSTGFEGNEQYF. The CDR3 DNA is TGCAGCACCGGGTTTGAAGGTAATGAGCAGTACTTC.